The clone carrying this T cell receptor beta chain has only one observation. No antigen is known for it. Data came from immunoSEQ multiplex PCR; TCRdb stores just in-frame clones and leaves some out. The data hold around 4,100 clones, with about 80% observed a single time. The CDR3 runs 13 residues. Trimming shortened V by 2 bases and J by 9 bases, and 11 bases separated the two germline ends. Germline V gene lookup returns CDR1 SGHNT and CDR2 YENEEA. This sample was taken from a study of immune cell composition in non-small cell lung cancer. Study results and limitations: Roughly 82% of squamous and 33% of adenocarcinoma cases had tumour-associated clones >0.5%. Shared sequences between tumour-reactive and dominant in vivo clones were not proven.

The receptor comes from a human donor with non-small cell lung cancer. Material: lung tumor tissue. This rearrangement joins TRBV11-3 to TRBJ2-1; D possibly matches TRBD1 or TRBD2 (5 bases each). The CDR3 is CASSLSIGGEQFF. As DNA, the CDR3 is TGTGCCAGCAGCTTATCTATTGGGGGTGAGCAGTTCTTC.